This T cell receptor beta chain was sequenced during a study of cytomegalovirus exposure and HLA in healthy donors. The CDR3 covers 16 residues. V shed 1 base and J 5 bases; nucleotides not matched to a gene: 9. Germline loops: CDR1 SGHDT, CDR2 YYEEEE. A remark on this clone: Its cognate antigen is unknown.

60 Vbeta and 13 Jbeta primers were used in PCR. Profiling relied on immunoSEQ multiplex PCR, and the TCRdb table lists in-frame clones only, not all of them. Its table records tens of thousands of clones. General study findings and limits: Sequencing depth across donors, presence/absence analyses assumed, was roughly uniform. Earlier analysis yielded a pattern in which most TCR beta V segments were productive about 90% or about 30% of the time.

This sequence originates from a woman aged 25 to 39 in good health and CMV-seronegative. This rearrangement joins TRBV5-6 to TRBJ2-1, with 7 bases fitting TRBD2. Sequencing input: PBMCs. The CDR3 sequence is CASSLRLAGLHNEQFF. CDR3 DNA: TGTGCCAGCAGCTTGAGACTAGCCGGGTTACACAATGAGCAGTTCTTC.